The 16 T cell receptor beta chains below come from one sample, sequenced in a study of T cell responses to AZD1222 COVID-19 vaccine (dated by TCRdb to the early 2020s). The method behind the library was the immunoSEQ multiplex PCR assay. What TCRdb holds here is the immuneACCESS table cut down to in-frame rearrangements. Part of the clones is not present; checked against another copy, under half of the missing clones reflect an unresolved V gene, and the others are unexplained. Within this sample are roughly 150,000 clones, with around 90% of them counted one time only. The top ten clonotypes cover around 1.3% of the sample. The time point tag for this specimen amounts to: baseline before first vaccination. The sample was peripheral blood, taken on day 0 of AZD1222 vaccination. The origin of the receptors is an adult in good health.

The chain links TRBV5-4 to TRBJ1-5; no definite D call. The CDR3 extends over 14 amino acids. CDR1 is SGHNT, CDR2 YYREEE, per germline (reference sequence). Trimming removed 3 bases at V and 2 bases at J, with 9 bases between. CDR3 bases: TGTGCCAGCAGCTCTTATGGAGGCAATCAGCCCCAGCATTTT. This translates into CASSSYGGNQPQHF.

This clone showed up just once. The J gene is TRBJ2-1, the V gene TRBV21-1; the table's TRBD1 call for D was not verified on the DNA. TRBV21-1 is a listed pseudogene. The CDR3 has 16 amino acids. Here the CDR3 DNA reads TGTGCCAGCAGCAAAGTAAGAGAAGGGGTAAGCAATGAGCAGTTCTTC. Residues: CASSKVREGVSNEQFF.

The CDR3 loop is CASSYGTPGETQYF. The CDR3 region has the DNA TGTGCCAGCAGTTACGGGACCCCTGGGGAGACCCAGTACTTC. The chain uses TRBV6-2 or TRBV6-3 and TRBJ2-5, with D perhaps being TRBD1 or TRBD2 (5 bases each). V dropped 2 bases and J dropped 5 bases, with 12 bases sitting between them. The length of the CDR3 is 14 residues. Germline V CDR1 and CDR2: MNHEY, SVGEGT.

The J gene is TRBJ1-6, the V gene TRBV12-5; 7 bases are shared with TRBD1. Per the germline V gene, CDR1 is LGHNT and CDR2 is FRNRAP. J was trimmed by 8 bases and V by 1 base; bases with no gene match: 8. This CDR3 is 16 amino acids long. Here the CDR3 DNA reads TGTGCTAGTGGTTTGGGAGGGGGCATCAGGGATTCACCCCTCCACTTT. Amino acids: CASGLGGGIRDSPLHF.

This chain uses TRBV7-2 with TRBJ2-2; D tentatively reads TRBD1 or TRBD2 (6 bases each). Per germline, CDR1 SGHTA and CDR2 FQGNSA. This CDR3 spans 16 amino acids. V lost 7 bases to trimming and J lost 7 bases, with 22 bases between them. The CDR3 loop is CASTDRLSGGGGELFF. The CDR3 DNA follows: TGTGCCAGCACCGATCGCCTAAGCGGAGGGGGCGGGGAGCTGTTTTTT.

The chain carries TRBV2 and TRBJ2-1; D ambiguous. Germline CDR1 is SNHLY and CDR2 is FYNNEI. The ends were cut back, 7 bases at V and 4 bases at J, with 17 bases in the middle. CDR3 length: 15 amino acids. CDR3 loop: CASITSPLSYNEQFF. The CDR3 DNA sequence: TGTGCCAGCATTACCTCCCCTCTATCGTACAATGAGCAGTTCTTC.

This CDR3 is CASSPGRVYEQYF. The CDR3 nucleotides read TGTGCCAGCAGTCCCGGGAGGGTCTACGAGCAGTACTTC. This sequence joins TRBV28 and TRBJ2-7, with 8 bases lining up with TRBD2. With 5 bases clipped from V and 3 bases from J, the junction kept 3 bases outside the gene matches. Germline loops: CDR1 MDHEN, CDR2 SYDVKM. The CDR3 is made up of 13 amino acids.

There are a few counts of this clone. The chain links TRBV2 to TRBJ1-3; D unclear. From germline, CDR1 is SNHLY and CDR2 FYNNEI. The CDR3 sequence is 16 residues long. With 5 bases removed from V and 3 bases from J, the gap between germline ends came to 17 bases. Here the CDR3 reads CASSNPLGLHGNTIYF. The CDR3 nucleotides are TGTGCCAGCAGTAACCCCCTAGGGCTTCATGGAAACACCATATATTTT.

This chain joins TRBV29-1 and TRBJ2-1; D unclear. The V end was cut by 7 bases, the J end by 6 bases, with 16 bases between. From germline, CDR1 is SQVTM and CDR2 ANQGSEA. CDR3 length: 13 amino acids. The CDR3 sequence: CSGLASRSNEQFF. The CDR3 nucleotides read TGCAGCGGGTTGGCTAGTAGATCCAATGAGCAGTTCTTC.

V is TRBV7-3 and J is TRBJ1-1; D is undetermined. The V end lost 5 bases, the J end lost 2 bases, and 9 bases lay between the germline ends. CDR1 and CDR2 (germline): SGHTA, FQGTGA. This CDR3 spans 13 amino acids. CDR3 nucleotides: TGTGCCAGCAGCCATACAGATAACACTGAAGCTTTCTTT. It codes for CASSHTDNTEAFF.

The chain couples TRBV7-8 to TRBJ1-1; D ambiguous. Germline V gene sequence: CDR1 SGHVS, CDR2 FQNEAQ. With 3 bases removed from V and 1 base from J, the gap between germline ends came to 9 bases. This CDR3 has 14 amino acids. CDR3 amino acids: CASSFGASNTEAFF. DNA of the CDR3: TGTGCCAGCAGCTTCGGAGCTTCGAACACTGAAGCTTTCTTT.

The V and J genes are TRBV3-1 (or the pseudogene TRBV3-2) and TRBJ1-2, with D tentatively TRBD1 (6 bases). CDR1 and CDR2 from the germline V gene are LGHDT and YNNKEL (reference sequence). The CDR3 spans 14 residues. The V end lost 0 bases, the J end lost 5 bases, and 10 bases lay between the germline ends. DNA of the CDR3: TGTGCCAGCAGCCAAGATCTGGGGGCTTATGGCTACACCTTC. It yields the protein CASSQDLGAYGYTF.

This clone was observed a single time. This chain links TRBV5-6 with TRBJ1-1; D is unresolved. The CDR3 has 14 amino acids. Trimming removed 2 bases at V and 2 bases at J, with 10 bases between. CDR1 is SGHDT, CDR2 YYEEEE, per germline. The CDR3 nucleotides are TGTGCCAGCAGCTTAGAACAGTTCAACACTGAAGCTTTCTTT. Amino acids: CASSLEQFNTEAFF.

The chain uses TRBV10-3 and TRBJ1-2; D not resolved. Trimming removed 3 bases at V and 1 base at J, with 6 bases between. Germline V gene data show CDR1 as ENHRY and CDR2 as SYGVKD. The CDR3 covers 13 residues. This CDR3 is CAISDELNYGYTF. DNA of the CDR3: TGTGCCATCAGTGACGAACTTAACTATGGCTACACCTTC.

V usage is TRBV19 and J usage is TRBJ1-1; D remains ambiguous. CDR1 and CDR2 from the germline V gene are LNHDA and SQIVND (reference sequence). The length of the CDR3 is 12 residues. V lost 8 bases and J lost 1, with 8 bases in between. CDR3: CASWSRNTEAFF. CDR3 nucleotide sequence: TGTGCCAGTTGGTCGCGGAACACTGAAGCTTTCTTT.

The V gene is TRBV28, the J gene TRBJ1-2; D gene ambiguous. The germline V gene encodes CDR1 MDHEN and CDR2 SYDVKM. V lost 5 bases to trimming and J lost 3 bases, with 13 bases between them. This CDR3 spans 14 amino acids. The CDR3 DNA sequence: TGTGCCAGCAGTGCCACGAGGGCAGACTATGGCTACACCTTC. Protein: CASSATRADYGYTF.